This is a list of T cell receptor beta chains from one sample in a study of shared clonotypes between healthy human individuals. The method was immunoSEQ multiplex PCR; TCRdb's version includes in-frame clones alone and lacks a portion of them. The data contain roughly 640,000 clones, approximately 79% of them singletons. The sequencing input was memory CD4+ T cells sorted from blood. All receptors come from a woman in her twenties or thirties in good health. CDR3s include the opening cysteine and the closing phenylalanine or tryptophan. The order of the fields is clone size, D gene, V gene, J gene, CDR3 protein, CDR3 DNA. A D gene is named only where the DNA matches it firmly. Clone size, where shown, is once, few, many, or a class for clones that have expanded.

size: few; D: -; V: TRBV6-4; J: TRBJ1-1; CDR3: CASSVMEDTEAFF; DNA: TGTGCCAGCAGTGTGATGGAGGACACTGAAGCTTTCTTT
size: -; D: TRBD1; V: TRBV5-1; J: TRBJ2-2; CDR3: CASNREGQGYTGELFF; DNA: TGCGCCAGCAATCGAGAGGGACAGGGGTACACCGGGGAGCTGTTTTTT
size: -; D: -; V: TRBV10-3; J: TRBJ1-4; CDR3: CAISPATNEKLFF; DNA: TGTGCCATCTCTCCTGCAACTAATGAAAAACTGTTTTTT
size: -; D: TRBD1; V: TRBV27; J: TRBJ2-7; CDR3: CASRPGQGVREQYF; DNA: TGTGCCAGCAGACCGGGACAGGGTGTTCGGGAGCAGTACTTC
size: -; D: -; V: TRBV2; J: TRBJ2-7; CDR3: CASSEFEAYEQYF; DNA: TGTGCCAGCAGTGAATTCGAAGCCTACGAGCAGTACTTC
size: few; D: TRBD1; V: TRBV19; J: TRBJ1-2; CDR3: CASRPGQGNYGYTF; DNA: TGTGCCAGCCGGCCGGGACAGGGTAACTATGGCTACACCTTC
size: -; D: -; V: TRBV7-6; J: TRBJ1-5; CDR3: CASSYSRNQPQHF; DNA: TGTGCCAGCAGCTACAGCAGAAATCAGCCCCAGCATTTT
size: -; D: -; V: TRBV12-5; J: TRBJ1-1; CDR3: CASGFTGAHSLNTEAFF; DNA: TGTGCTAGTGGTTTCACGGGGGCGCATTCCTTGAACACTGAAGCTTTCTTT
size: -; D: -; V: TRBV12-5; J: TRBJ2-1; CDR3: CASGLVQSVGLALDEQFF; DNA: TGTGCTAGTGGTTTGGTACAAAGCGTCGGTCTAGCGCTCGATGAGCAGTTCTTC
size: -; D: -; V: TRBV29-1; J: TRBJ1-5; CDR3: CSVTDVGSGNQPQHF; DNA: TGCAGCGTTACGGACGTCGGCTCGGGTAATCAGCCCCAGCATTTT
size: once; D: -; V: TRBV23-1; J: TRBJ2-7; CDR3: CASTARGSSYEQYF; DNA: TGCGCCAGCACCGCCCGAGGGAGCTCCTACGAGCAGTACTTC
size: -; D: TRBD2; V: TRBV6-5; J: TRBJ2-3; CDR3: CASRISGTSTDTQYF; DNA: TGTGCCAGCAGGATTAGCGGGACTAGCACAGATACGCAGTATTTT
size: once; D: -; V: TRBV5-1; J: TRBJ2-1; CDR3: CASSPTGDSSYNEQFF; DNA: TGCGCCAGCAGCCCGACAGGAGACAGCTCCTACAATGAGCAGTTCTTC
size: many; D: -; V: TRBV29-1; J: TRBJ2-1; CDR3: CSVDYGFTGSYNEQFF; DNA: TGCAGCGTTGATTACGGATTTACCGGATCCTACAATGAGCAGTTCTTC
size: -; D: -; V: TRBV27; J: TRBJ2-2; CDR3: CASSRLGGPANTGELFF; DNA: TGTGCCAGCAGTCGCTTGGGGGGGCCTGCGAACACCGGGGAGCTGTTTTTT
size: -; D: -; V: TRBV18; J: TRBJ2-5; CDR3: CASSPRGQQETQYF; DNA: TGTGCCAGCTCACCAAGAGGACAGCAAGAGACCCAGTACTTC
size: -; D: -; V: TRBV14; J: TRBJ1-2; CDR3: CASSQDTRVNYGYTF; DNA: TGTGCCAGCAGCCAAGATACCAGGGTCAACTATGGCTACACCTTC
size: -; D: TRBD2; V: TRBV2; J: TRBJ2-3; CDR3: CASGPTSGSTDTQYF; DNA: TGTGCCAGCGGACCTACTAGCGGGAGTACAGATACGCAGTATTTT
size: -; D: -; V: TRBV5-1; J: TRBJ2-3; CDR3: CASSRIGSTDTQYF; DNA: TGCGCCAGCAGCAGAATCGGGAGCACAGATACGCAGTATTTT
size: -; D: TRBD2; V: TRBV5-1; J: TRBJ2-1; CDR3: CASTAGTSGNEQFF; DNA: TGCGCCAGCACCGCAGGGACTAGCGGGAATGAGCAGTTCTTC
size: -; D: -; V: TRBV9; J: TRBJ1-2; CDR3: CASSPHLLGYGYTF; DNA: TGTGCCAGCAGCCCCCACCTCCTGGGCTATGGCTACACCTTC
size: -; D: -; V: TRBV2; J: TRBJ2-2; CDR3: CASEGGRPNTGELFF; DNA: TGTGCCAGCGAAGGCGGCAGACCGAACACCGGGGAGCTGTTTTTT
size: -; D: TRBD2; V: TRBV5-1; J: TRBJ2-1; CDR3: CASSESGGNNEQFF; DNA: TGCGCCAGCAGCGAATCGGGAGGTAACAATGAGCAGTTCTTC
size: -; D: -; V: TRBV4-1; J: TRBJ2-5; CDR3: CASSQSLSLLGTQETQYF; DNA: TGCGCCAGCAGCCAATCCCTAAGTCTGCTCGGGACCCAAGAGACCCAGTACTTC
size: -; D: -; V: TRBV29-1; J: TRBJ1-1; CDR3: CSVVFSQAWGRGRTFF; DNA: TGCAGCGTTGTGTTCAGCCAGGCGTGGGGACGGGGCCGAACTTTCTTT
size: -; D: -; V: TRBV18; J: TRBJ2-5; CDR3: CASSRDRVETQYF; DNA: TGTGCCAGCTCCCGGGACCGGGTTGAGACCCAGTACTTC
size: -; D: TRBD2; V: TRBV5-1; J: TRBJ2-5; CDR3: CASSTGTVGLAGGLQTQYF; DNA: TGCGCCAGCAGCACCGGGACGGTAGGACTAGCGGGAGGTTTGCAGACCCAGTACTTC
size: -; D: -; V: TRBV7-2; J: TRBJ2-1; CDR3: CASSLALFNDKQFF; DNA: TGTGCCAGCAGCTTAGCCCTTTTTAATGACAAGCAGTTCTTC
size: few; D: TRBD1; V: TRBV4-1; J: TRBJ1-1; CDR3: CASSHPGQGHTEAFF; DNA: TGCGCCAGCAGCCATCCGGGACAGGGACATACTGAAGCTTTCTTT
size: -; D: TRBD2; V: TRBV11-3; J: TRBJ2-7; CDR3: CASSLGTSSNYEQYF; DNA: TGTGCCAGCAGCCTAGGGACTAGTTCTAACTACGAGCAGTACTTC
size: -; D: -; V: TRBV7-3; J: TRBJ1-2; CDR3: CASSAYLDGNYGYTF; DNA: TGTGCCAGCAGCGCATATCTCGACGGAAACTATGGCTACACCTTC
size: -; D: TRBD2; V: TRBV5-4; J: TRBJ2-2; CDR3: CASSPQLAGGKTGELFF; DNA: TGTGCCAGCAGCCCGCAACTAGCGGGAGGGAAGACCGGGGAGCTGTTTTTT
size: -; D: TRBD1; V: TRBV7-2; J: TRBJ1-3; CDR3: CASSSAGTGGLSGNTIYF; DNA: TGTGCCAGCAGCTCGGCCGGGACAGGGGGTTTATCTGGAAACACCATATATTTT
size: -; D: TRBD1; V: TRBV19; J: TRBJ2-3; CDR3: CASRRQGIGDTQYF; DNA: TGTGCCAGTAGACGACAGGGAATAGGAGATACGCAGTATTTT
size: -; D: -; V: TRBV7-9; J: TRBJ1-2; CDR3: CASSDQGVGTENNYGYTF; DNA: TGTGCCAGCAGCGACCAAGGGGTCGGCACCGAAAATAACTATGGCTACACCTTC
size: -; D: -; V: TRBV4-1; J: TRBJ2-1; CDR3: CASSPLTERGEQFF; DNA: TGCGCCAGCAGCCCCCTGACGGAACGGGGTGAGCAGTTCTTC
size: -; D: TRBD1; V: TRBV5-5; J: TRBJ2-6; CDR3: CASSQYGTGGSGANVLTF; DNA: TGTGCCAGCAGCCAGTACGGGACAGGGGGATCTGGGGCCAACGTCCTGACTTTC
size: -; D: TRBD2; V: TRBV5-1; J: TRBJ2-2; CDR3: CASSLSGVAGELFF; DNA: TGCGCCAGCAGCCTTAGCGGGGTAGCCGGGGAGCTGTTTTTT
size: few; D: TRBD1; V: TRBV6-1; J: TRBJ2-3; CDR3: CASSENTGGADTQYF; DNA: TGTGCCAGCAGTGAGAACACAGGGGGCGCAGATACGCAGTATTTT
size: -; D: TRBD1; V: TRBV30; J: TRBJ1-3; CDR3: CAWRRDRGRGNTIYF; DNA: TGTGCCTGGAGACGGGACAGGGGGCGAGGAAACACCATATATTTT
size: -; D: -; V: TRBV7-7; J: TRBJ2-1; CDR3: CASSLEGTYNEQFF; DNA: TGTGCCAGCAGCTTAGAAGGCACCTACAATGAGCAGTTCTTC
size: -; D: -; V: TRBV6-6; J: TRBJ1-5; CDR3: CASSFKNQPQHF; DNA: TGTGCCAGCAGTTTCAAAAATCAGCCCCAGCATTTT
size: -; D: TRBD2; V: TRBV2; J: TRBJ2-1; CDR3: CASSGLAGGFGNEQFF; DNA: TGTGCCAGCAGTGGGCTAGCGGGAGGTTTTGGCAATGAGCAGTTCTTC
size: -; D: TRBD2; V: TRBV25-1; J: TRBJ2-7; CDR3: CASSPSGIVYEQYF; DNA: TGTGCCAGCAGCCCTAGCGGGATCGTCTACGAGCAGTACTTC
size: -; D: TRBD2; V: TRBV2; J: TRBJ2-1; CDR3: CASSEARGSREFF; DNA: TGTGCCAGCAGTGAAGCGCGCGGGAGTCGTGAGTTCTTC
size: few; D: -; V: TRBV6-6; J: TRBJ1-1; CDR3: CASSHRVDRTNTEAFF; DNA: TGTGCCAGCAGTCACAGGGTGGACAGAACGAACACTGAAGCTTTCTTT
size: -; D: TRBD1; V: TRBV27; J: TRBJ2-3; CDR3: CASSSTPDRSGDTQYF; DNA: TGTGCCAGCAGTTCCACCCCGGACAGGTCCGGAGATACGCAGTATTTT
size: -; D: -; V: TRBV19; J: TRBJ2-7; CDR3: CATPEGYEQYF; DNA: TGTGCCACACCCGAGGGCTACGAGCAGTACTTC
size: -; D: TRBD2; V: TRBV5-1; J: TRBJ2-1; CDR3: CASSISGRAAYNEQFF; DNA: TGCGCCAGCAGCATTAGCGGGAGGGCCGCCTACAATGAGCAGTTCTTC
size: -; D: TRBD1; V: TRBV28; J: TRBJ1-2; CDR3: CASSLTGTGYGYTF; DNA: TGTGCCAGCAGTTTAACGGGGACAGGGTACGGCTACACCTTC
size: -; D: -; V: TRBV5-1; J: TRBJ1-2; CDR3: CASSPERGGGYTF; DNA: TGCGCCAGCAGCCCGGAGAGGGGTGGCGGCTACACCTTC
size: many; D: -; V: TRBV4-1; J: TRBJ1-1; CDR3: CASSHSSGTEAFF; DNA: TGCGCCAGCAGCCACAGTTCGGGCACTGAAGCTTTCTTT
size: -; D: -; V: TRBV11-2; J: TRBJ2-3; CDR3: CASSLVRDTDTQYF; DNA: TGTGCCAGCAGCTTGGTAAGGGACACAGATACGCAGTATTTT
size: -; D: TRBD1; V: TRBV5-1; J: TRBJ1-5; CDR3: CASSRQGGQPQHF; DNA: TGCGCCAGCAGCAGACAGGGTGGACAGCCCCAGCATTTT